The present TCR beta chain was sequenced within a study of T cells expressing NK-cell markers. UMIs accompanied the 5'RACE template switching by which TCR beta cDNA was made. From its re-call of the 5' RACE reads, TCRdb lists each CDR3 protein once, without DNA. This sample's table reports roughly 420,000 distinct CDR3 sequences. The CDR3 consists of 13 residues. CDR1 and CDR2 from the germline V gene are GTSNPN and SVGIG (reference sequence). This chain connects TRBV30 to TRBJ2-1. This clonotype was obtained from a woman aged 18 to 75 in good health. The sample consisted of blood T cells: a sorted CD56 or NKG2C T cell subset, CD4+ or CD8+ T cells, or bulk PBMC T cells (not recorded which). CDR3 sequence: CACAQDSYNEQFF.